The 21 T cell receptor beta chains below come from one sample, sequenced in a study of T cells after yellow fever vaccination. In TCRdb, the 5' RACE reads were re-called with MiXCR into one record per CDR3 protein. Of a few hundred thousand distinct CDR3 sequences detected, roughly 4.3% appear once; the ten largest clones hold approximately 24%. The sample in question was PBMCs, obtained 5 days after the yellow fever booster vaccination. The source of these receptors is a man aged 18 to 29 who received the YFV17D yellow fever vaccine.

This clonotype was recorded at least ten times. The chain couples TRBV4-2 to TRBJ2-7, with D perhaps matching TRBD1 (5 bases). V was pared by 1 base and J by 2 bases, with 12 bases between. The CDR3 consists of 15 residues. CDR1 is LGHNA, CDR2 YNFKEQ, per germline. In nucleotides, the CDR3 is TGTGCCAGCAGCCAAGGGTCAGGGAAGACCTACGAGCAGTACTTC. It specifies CASSQGSGKTYEQYF.

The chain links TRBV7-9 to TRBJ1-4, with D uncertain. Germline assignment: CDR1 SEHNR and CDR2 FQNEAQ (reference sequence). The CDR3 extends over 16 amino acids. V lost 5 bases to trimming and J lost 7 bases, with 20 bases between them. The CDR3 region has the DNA TGTGCCAGCAGCCCCCCCGCGGGGATTCGAGGTGAAAAACTGTTTTTT. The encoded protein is CASSPPAGIRGEKLFF.

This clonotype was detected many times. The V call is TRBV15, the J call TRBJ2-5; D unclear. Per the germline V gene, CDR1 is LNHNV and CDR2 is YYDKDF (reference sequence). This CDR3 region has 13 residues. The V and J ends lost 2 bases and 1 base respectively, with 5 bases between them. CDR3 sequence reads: CATSRTTQETQYF. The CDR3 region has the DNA TGTGCCACCAGCAGAACCACCCAAGAGACCCAGTACTTC.

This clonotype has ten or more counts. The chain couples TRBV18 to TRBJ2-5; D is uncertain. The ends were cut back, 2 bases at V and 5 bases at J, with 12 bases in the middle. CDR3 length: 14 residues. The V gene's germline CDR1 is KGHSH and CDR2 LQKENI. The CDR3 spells CASSPDTVTETQYF. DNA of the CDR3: TGTGCCAGCTCACCAGATACGGTTACGGAGACCCAGTACTTC.

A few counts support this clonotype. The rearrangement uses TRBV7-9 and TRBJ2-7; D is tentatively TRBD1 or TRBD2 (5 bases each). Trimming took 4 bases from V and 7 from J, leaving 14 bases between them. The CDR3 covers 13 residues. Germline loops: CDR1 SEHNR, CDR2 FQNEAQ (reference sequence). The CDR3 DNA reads TGTGCCAGCAGCTCTCCAGGGAGACCTGAGCAGTACGTC. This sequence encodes CASSSPGRPEQYV.

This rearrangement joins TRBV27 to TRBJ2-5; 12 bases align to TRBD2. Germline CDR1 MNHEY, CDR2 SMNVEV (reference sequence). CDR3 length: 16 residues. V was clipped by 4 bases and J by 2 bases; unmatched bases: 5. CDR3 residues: CASSSPLAGGQETQYF. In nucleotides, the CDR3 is TGTGCCAGCAGTTCCCCCCTAGCGGGGGGGCAAGAGACCCAGTACTTC.

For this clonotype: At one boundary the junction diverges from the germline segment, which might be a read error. The chain's CDR3 is CASREDGHSTEAFF. In nucleotides, the CDR3 is TGTGCCAGCCGTGAGGACGGACACAGCACTGAAGCTTTCTTT. V and J are TRBV2 and TRBJ1-1; TRBD1 is a possible D gene (5 bases). Germline loops: CDR1 SNHLY, CDR2 FYNNEI. The CDR3 extends over 14 amino acids.

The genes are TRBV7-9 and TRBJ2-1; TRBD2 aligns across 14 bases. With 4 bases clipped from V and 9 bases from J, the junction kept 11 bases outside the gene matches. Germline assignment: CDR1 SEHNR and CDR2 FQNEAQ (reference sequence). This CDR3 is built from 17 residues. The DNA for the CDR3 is TGTGCCAGCAGCTCACGACTAGCGGGGGGGAGACTCGGTGAGCAGTTCTTC. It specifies CASSSRLAGGRLGEQFF.

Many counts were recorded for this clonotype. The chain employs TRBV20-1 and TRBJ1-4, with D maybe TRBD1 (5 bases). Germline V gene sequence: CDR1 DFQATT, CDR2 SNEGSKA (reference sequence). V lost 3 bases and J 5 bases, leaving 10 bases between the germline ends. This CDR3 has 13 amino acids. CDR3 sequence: CSASGRANEKLFF. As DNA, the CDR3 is TGCAGTGCTAGTGGCAGGGCAAATGAAAAACTGTTTTTT.

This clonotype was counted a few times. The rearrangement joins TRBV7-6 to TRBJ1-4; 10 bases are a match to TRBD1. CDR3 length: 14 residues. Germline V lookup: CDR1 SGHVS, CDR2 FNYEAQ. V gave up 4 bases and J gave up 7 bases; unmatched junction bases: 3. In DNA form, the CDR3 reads TGTGCCAGCAGCTCGACAGGGGGCTTTGAAAAACTGTTTTTT. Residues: CASSSTGGFEKLFF.

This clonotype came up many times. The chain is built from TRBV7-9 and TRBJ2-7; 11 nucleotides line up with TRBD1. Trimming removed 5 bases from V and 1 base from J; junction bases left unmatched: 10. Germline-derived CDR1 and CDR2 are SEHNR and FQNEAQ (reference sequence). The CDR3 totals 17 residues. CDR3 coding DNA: TGTGCCAGCAGCCTAGGGACAGGGGGTAGATTTTCCTACGAGCAGTACGTC. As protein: CASSLGTGGRFSYEQYV.

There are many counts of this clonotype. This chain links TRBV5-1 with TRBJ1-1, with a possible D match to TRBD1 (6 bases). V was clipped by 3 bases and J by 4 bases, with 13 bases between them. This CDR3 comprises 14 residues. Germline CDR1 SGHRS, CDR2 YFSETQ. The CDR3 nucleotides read TGCGCCAGCAGCTCACAGGGAAGTGTCACTGAAGCTTTCTTT. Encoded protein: CASSSQGSVTEAFF. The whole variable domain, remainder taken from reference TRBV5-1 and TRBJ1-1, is KAGVTQTPRYLIKTRGQQVTLSCSPISGHRSVSWYQQTPGQGLQFLFEYFSETQRNKGNFPGRFSGRQFSNSRSEMNVSTLELGDSALYLCASSSQGSVTEAFFGQGTRLTVV.

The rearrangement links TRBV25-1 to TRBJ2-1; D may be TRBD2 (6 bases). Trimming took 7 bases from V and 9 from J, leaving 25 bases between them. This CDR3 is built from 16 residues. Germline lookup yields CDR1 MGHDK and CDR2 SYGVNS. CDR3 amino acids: CASMGNGGEAVGEQFF. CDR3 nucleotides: TGTGCCAGCATGGGGAACGGCGGGGAAGCCGTCGGTGAGCAGTTCTTC.

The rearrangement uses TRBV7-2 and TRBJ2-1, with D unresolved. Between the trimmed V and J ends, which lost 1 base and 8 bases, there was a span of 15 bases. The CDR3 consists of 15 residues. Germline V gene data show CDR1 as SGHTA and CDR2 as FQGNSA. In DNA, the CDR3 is TGTGCCAGCAGCTTAGAGGCTAGTGTGGTCTATGAGCAGTTCTTC. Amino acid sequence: CASSLEASVVYEQFF.

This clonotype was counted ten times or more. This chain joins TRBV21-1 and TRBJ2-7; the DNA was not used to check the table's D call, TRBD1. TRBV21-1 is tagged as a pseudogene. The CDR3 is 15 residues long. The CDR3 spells CASRLGQRHPREQYV. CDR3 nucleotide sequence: TGTGCCAGCAGGCTGGGACAGAGACATCCCCGCGAGCAGTACGTC.

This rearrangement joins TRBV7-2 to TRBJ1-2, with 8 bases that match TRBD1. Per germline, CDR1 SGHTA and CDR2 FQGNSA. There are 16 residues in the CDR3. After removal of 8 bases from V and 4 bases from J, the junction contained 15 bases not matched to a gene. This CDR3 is CASALNAGGVGYGYTF. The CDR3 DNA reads TGTGCCAGCGCACTAAACGCAGGGGGCGTTGGCTATGGCTACACCTTC. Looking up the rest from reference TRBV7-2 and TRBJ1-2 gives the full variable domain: GAGVSQSPSNKVTEKGKDVELRCDPISGHTALYWYRQSLGQGLEFLIYFQGNSAPDKSGLPSDRFSAERTGGSVSTLTIQRTQQEDSAVYLCASALNAGGVGYGYTFGSGTRLTVV.

CDR3 loop: CASSPPLSETQYF. CDR3 bases: TGCGCCAGCAGCCCCCCGCTTTCAGAGACCCAGTACTTC. The J gene is TRBJ2-5, the V gene TRBV4-1; D is ambiguous. This CDR3 has 13 amino acids. CDR1 and CDR2 from the germline V gene are MGHRA and YSYEKL. The V end was cut by 4 bases, the J end by 4 bases, with 10 bases between.

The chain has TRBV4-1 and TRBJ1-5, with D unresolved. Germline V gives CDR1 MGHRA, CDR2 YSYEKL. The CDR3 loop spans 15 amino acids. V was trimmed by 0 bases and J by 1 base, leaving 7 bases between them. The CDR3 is CASSQERTSNQPQHF. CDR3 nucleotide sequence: TGCGCCAGCAGCCAAGAGAGGACGAGCAATCAGCCCCAGCATTTT.

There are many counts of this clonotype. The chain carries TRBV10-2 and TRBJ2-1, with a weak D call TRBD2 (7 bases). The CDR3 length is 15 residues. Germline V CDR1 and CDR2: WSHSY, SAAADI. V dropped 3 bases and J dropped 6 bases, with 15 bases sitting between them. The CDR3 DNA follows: TGCGCCAGCAGTGATGTAGTGGGGGGGCGCAATGAGCAGTTCTTC. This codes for CASSDVVGGRNEQFF.

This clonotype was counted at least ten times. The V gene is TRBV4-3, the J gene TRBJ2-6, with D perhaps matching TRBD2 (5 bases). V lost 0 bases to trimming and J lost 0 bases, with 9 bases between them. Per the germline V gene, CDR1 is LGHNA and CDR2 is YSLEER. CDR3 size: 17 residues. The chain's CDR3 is CASSQDGRGSGANVLTF. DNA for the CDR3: TGCGCCAGCAGCCAAGATGGACGGGGCTCTGGGGCCAACGTCCTGACTTTC.

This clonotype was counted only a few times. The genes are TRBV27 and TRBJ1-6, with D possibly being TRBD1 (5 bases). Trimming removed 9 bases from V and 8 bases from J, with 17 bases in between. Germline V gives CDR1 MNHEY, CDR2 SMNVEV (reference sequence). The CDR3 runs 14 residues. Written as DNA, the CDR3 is TGTGCCAGTAGACAGCTTATAACGGATTCACCCCTCCACTTT. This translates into CASRQLITDSPLHF.